This T cell receptor (beta chain) was found in a study of blood T cell repertoires in COVID-19. On the study more broadly: Some COVID-19 samples were acute and others convalescent; all came from the United States, Italy and Spain. PBMCs, B-cell-depleted T cells, or T cells provided the cDNA or gDNA that made up the material.

The CDR3 is 13 amino acids. The V and J ends lost 2 bases and 2 bases respectively, with 6 bases between them. Germline lookup yields CDR1 MNHNS and CDR2 SASEGT. In the source study's methods: How many nucleated cells were present was estimated from reference gene primer amplification. Here immunoSEQ multiplex PCR was the method, and the copy in TCRdb shows in-frame clones only, minus some. V, J and clone size are taken as reported in that table, and D and trimming were inferred from the DNA itself. The sample lists fewer than 250,000 clones, 82% occurring once. This clone was recorded many times. Sequenced input: peripheral blood. The gene calls are TRBV6-1 and TRBJ1-2, with TRBD1 as a possible D gene (5 bases). The sequence was obtained from a woman aged 40 to 49 with acute or convalescent COVID-19. DNA of the CDR3: TGTGCCAGCAGTGAACCAGGGAACTATGGCTACACCTTC. Encoded protein: CASSEPGNYGYTF.